This T cell receptor (beta chain) was observed in a study of T cell clonality in common variable immunodeficiency. Using immunoSEQ multiplex PCR, the repertoire was profiled, and TCRdb retains in-frame clones only, with some absent. Recorded here are about 55,000 clones, with no singletons, and the ten leading clones hold around 0.82%. This clone was counted many times. The read falls 3 residues short of the CDR3 end, and the missing part is taken from the germline J gene. CDR1 and CDR2 from the germline V gene are SGHTA and FQGNSA. The length of the CDR3 is 14 residues. V was shortened by 5 bases and J by 5 bases, with 13 bases between the two germline ends.

Input material: peripheral blood mononuclear cells. The receptor's source is a person aged 18 to 69 in good health. This rearrangement joins TRBV7-2 to TRBJ2-1; the D gene is possibly TRBD1 (6 bases). The CDR3 protein is CASSQDRANNEQFF. The sequenced part of the CDR3 DNA is TGTGCCAGCAGCCAGGACAGAGCGAACAATGAG.